This entry lists 23 T cell receptor beta chains sequenced from one sample in a study of CXCR3-negative and CXCR3-positive naive CD8 T cells. Libraries of TRB cDNA were made by 5' RACE and carried UMIs. TCRdb re-called the 5' RACE reads and shows each CDR3 protein once, DNA omitted. The table for this sample gives approximately 66,000 distinct CDR3 sequences. The specimen sequenced was naive CXCR3- CD8+ T cells from blood. As to subset: CD45RO-CCR7+CD27+CD95- naive CD8+ T cells lacking CXCR3 (TNR3-). These receptors originate from a human donor in good health. Some clones in this sample may be carry-over from other donors' samples.

The rearrangement joins TRBV6-5 to TRBJ2-3. Germline CDR1 MNHEY, CDR2 SVGAGI. The CDR3 covers 13 residues. This chain's CDR3 is CASSVADTDTQYF.

This chain links TRBV7-3 with TRBJ2-5. Per the germline V gene, CDR1 is SGHTA and CDR2 is FQGTGA. The CDR3 has 15 residues. The CDR3 sequence is CASSHGLGSQETQYF. Full variable domain (rest looked up from reference TRBV7-3 and TRBJ2-5): GAGVSQTPSNKVTEKGKYVELRCDPISGHTALYWYRQSLGQGPEFLIYFQGTGAADDSGLPNDRFFAVRPEGSVSTLKIQRTERGDSAVYLCASSHGLGSQETQYFGPGTRLLVL.

The V gene is TRBV28, the J gene TRBJ2-1; absent DNA, TCRdb's TRBD2 call cannot be checked. Germline lookup yields CDR1 MDHEN and CDR2 SYDVKM. There are 18 residues in the CDR3. The chain's CDR3 is CASSLPSLAGVYYNEQFF.

V usage is TRBV4-3 and J usage is TRBJ2-1; the D gene TCRdb calls, TRBD2, cannot be checked with no DNA. This CDR3 comprises 15 residues. Germline CDR1 reads LGHNA; CDR2 reads YSLEER. CDR3 amino acids: CASSHLAGGYNEQFF.

The chain has TRBV29-1 and TRBJ2-2; TCRdb's D call of TRBD1 is untestable without DNA. This CDR3 has 14 amino acids. In germline, CDR1 is SQVTM, CDR2 ANQGSEA. The CDR3: CSVARTDNTGELFF.

This CDR3 is CSVEGTSGSYEQYF. This chain joins TRBV29-1 and TRBJ2-7; lacking DNA, the TRBD2 call made by TCRdb goes unchecked. The CDR3 totals 14 residues. Germline V gene lookup returns CDR1 SQVTM and CDR2 ANQGSEA.

This rearrangement joins TRBV29-1 to TRBJ2-3; lacking DNA, the TRBD2 call made by TCRdb goes unchecked. This CDR3 is built from 18 residues. Germline V gene data show CDR1 as SQVTM and CDR2 as ANQGSEA. The CDR3 sequence: CSVEYFSPLAPSTDTQYF.

The chain is built from TRBV12-3 or TRBV12-4 and TRBJ2-1. The CDR3 length is 14 residues. CDR3 residues: CASSFSGVGNEQFF.

J is TRBJ2-2 and V is TRBV28. In germline, CDR1 is MDHEN, CDR2 SYDVKM. CDR3 length: 15 amino acids. CDR3 amino acids: CASSFASEQVGELFF. The full variable domain, completed using reference TRBV28 and TRBJ2-2, is DVKVTQSSRYLVKRTGEKVFLECVQDMDHENMFWYRQDPGLGLRLIYFSYDVKMKEKGDIPEGYSVSREKKERFSLILESASTNQTSMYLCASSFASEQVGELFFGEGSRLTVL.

This chain links TRBV12-3 or TRBV12-4 with TRBJ2-1; the D call of TRBD1 rests on TCRdb alone, since no DNA is present to check it. The CDR3 has 15 residues. CDR3 loop: CASSPPGPLGFEQFF.

The V call is TRBV4-1, the J call TRBJ2-5; TCRdb returns TRBD1, unconfirmable since there is no DNA. This CDR3 region has 15 residues. Germline lookup yields CDR1 MGHRA and CDR2 YSYEKL. The CDR3 loop is CASSHTTTGEETQYF.

The chain couples TRBV6-6 to TRBJ2-3. The CDR3 contains 11 residues. The germline V gene encodes CDR1 MNHNY and CDR2 SVGAGI (reference sequence). Here the CDR3 reads CASSWEDTQYF.

The chain employs TRBV6-1 and TRBJ2-2; as DNA is missing, the TRBD1 call by TCRdb cannot be tested. This CDR3 is built from 17 residues. The germline V gene has CDR1 MNHNS and CDR2 SASEGT. The CDR3 loop is CASPSQGESAPTGELFF.

The chain combines TRBV7-9 with TRBJ1-1. The CDR3 runs to 15 residues. CDR1 is SEHNR, CDR2 FQNEAQ, per germline (reference sequence). The CDR3 is CASSPILDSNTEAFF.

The chain couples TRBV28 to TRBJ1-1; TCRdb's D call of TRBD1 is untestable without DNA. Germline CDR1 is MDHEN and CDR2 is SYDVKM. This CDR3 is built from 13 residues. The CDR3: CATGQPLNTEAFF.

J is TRBJ2-7 and V is TRBV3-1; the D call of TRBD2 rests on TCRdb alone, since no DNA is present to check it. This CDR3 is 16 amino acids long. Germline CDR1 reads LGHDT; CDR2 reads YNNKEL (reference sequence). CDR3 loop: CASSQDLDSGSYEQYF.

The chain combines TRBV20-1 with TRBJ2-1; TCRdb gives TRBD2 as the D gene, but with no DNA this cannot be confirmed. Germline CDR1 reads DFQATT; CDR2 reads SNEGSKA (reference sequence). This CDR3 spans 17 amino acids. CDR3 region: CSARLAGGRTLSFEQFF.

V gene TRBV28 combines with J gene TRBJ1-5; TCRdb's assignment of TRBD1 cannot be checked, as there is no DNA. CDR1 and CDR2 (germline): MDHEN, SYDVKM. The CDR3 loop spans 14 amino acids. CDR3 loop: CASSWTDSNQPQHF.

This chain joins TRBV5-1 and TRBJ2-7. The length of the CDR3 is 12 residues. CDR1 is SGHRS, CDR2 YFSETQ, per germline. The CDR3 spells CVSSGSAYEQYF.

This rearrangement joins TRBV29-1 to TRBJ1-2; absent DNA, TCRdb's TRBD1 call cannot be checked. CDR1 is SQVTM and CDR2 is ANQGSEA in the germline V gene. This CDR3 comprises 13 residues. CDR3 loop: CSVGPQGFYGYTF.

The V gene is TRBV10-1, the J gene TRBJ2-1; TCRdb gives TRBD1 as the D gene, but with no DNA this cannot be confirmed. Germline V lookup: CDR1 WNHNN, CDR2 SYGVQD (reference sequence). The CDR3 length is 15 residues. CDR3 sequence: CAISGNRGHPNEQFF.

The chain has TRBV29-1 and TRBJ1-1. CDR1 is SQVTM and CDR2 is ANQGSEA in the germline V gene. The CDR3 totals 12 residues. The CDR3 sequence: CSVDPQNTEAFF.

The chain combines TRBV29-1 with TRBJ2-7. This CDR3 spans 14 amino acids. Germline loops: CDR1 SQVTM, CDR2 ANQGSEA. The CDR3 sequence: CSVEDSGASYEQYF.